Below, 22 T cell receptor beta chains from the same sample are listed, as sequenced in a study of blood T cells in healthy people across ages. A second about 7 to 12 cycle PCR used barcoded and J-beta primers. TCRdb reanalysed the 5' RACE reads using MiXCR and keeps one entry per CDR3 protein. Altogether approximately 850,000 distinct CDR3 sequences are present, under 45% being singletons, with the ten largest covering approximately 19%. The sample taken for sequencing was blood. The receptors derive from a man aged 60 to 75 in good health.

This clonotype was picked up one time. The chain carries TRBV6-5 and TRBJ1-2, with D perhaps matching TRBD1 (6 bases). CDR3 length: 14 residues. Trimming removed 8 bases from V and 4 bases from J, with 17 bases in between. Looked up from germline, CDR1 is MNHEY and CDR2 is SVGAGI. CDR3 region: CASARAGEAYGYTF. CDR3 nucleotide sequence: TGTGCCAGCGCCAGGGCAGGGGAGGCCTATGGCTACACCTTC.

The rearrangement joins TRBV10-3 to TRBJ1-2, with D possibly matching TRBD1 (6 bases). CDR1 is ENHRY, CDR2 SYGVKD, per germline. The CDR3 totals 16 residues. Between the trimmed V and J ends, which lost 2 bases and 4 bases, there was a span of 17 bases. The CDR3 reads CAISEPVRGATYGYTF. CDR3 nucleotide sequence: TGTGCCATCAGTGAGCCGGTTAGGGGGGCGACCTATGGCTACACCTTC.

Details on this clonotype: This may be a read error, as it is one base from a much larger clone. This rearrangement joins TRBV29-1 to TRBJ2-1; no definite D call. The CDR3 spans 10 residues. In germline, CDR1 is SQVTM, CDR2 ANQGSEA. CDR3 amino acids: CSARNLERFF. The CDR3, as DNA: TGCAGCGCCCGCAACCTAGAGCGGTTCTTC.

The chain combines TRBV6-5 with TRBJ2-1; D is uncertain. The CDR3 runs to 14 residues. V was pared by 5 bases and J by 0 bases, with 8 bases between. CDR1 is MNHEY and CDR2 is SVGAGI in the germline V gene. The CDR3 loop reads CASSRWSSYNEQFF. The DNA of the CDR3 is TGTGCCAGCAGTCGATGGAGCTCCTACAATGAGCAGTTCTTC.

Worth noting for this clonotype: A much larger clone lies a single base off, so this may be a read error. The rearrangement joins TRBV7-9 to TRBJ1-2; TRBD1 might be the D (6 bases). The CDR3 is 10 amino acids. Germline V gene sequence: CDR1 SEHNR, CDR2 FQNEAQ (reference sequence). The DNA for the CDR3 is TGTTCCAGCAAGGGGGATGGCTACACCTTC. The encoded protein is CSSKGDGYTF.

This chain connects TRBV6-5 to TRBJ1-4; unclear D gene. The length of the CDR3 is 13 residues. Deletions cut 6 bases from V and 13 bases from J, with 18 bases between. From germline, CDR1 is MNHEY and CDR2 SVGAGI. The CDR3: CASRFSRGEGLFF. In DNA, the CDR3 is TGTGCCAGCAGATTCTCCCGCGGGGAGGGACTGTTTTTT.

V usage is TRBV5-5 and J usage is TRBJ2-3; weak D call: TRBD2 (5 bases). CDR1 is SGHKS and CDR2 is YYEKEE in the germline V gene (reference sequence). Trimming shortened V by 8 bases and J by 2 bases, and 15 bases separated the two germline ends. This CDR3 comprises 14 residues. CDR3 amino acids: CASKPGILTDTQYF. Here the CDR3 DNA reads TGTGCCAGTAAACCGGGGATCCTCACAGATACGCAGTATTTT. The whole variable domain, remainder taken from reference TRBV5-5 and TRBJ2-3, is DAGVTQSPTHLIKTRGQQVTLRCSPISGHKSVSWYQQVLGQGPQFIFQYYEKEERGRGNFPDRFSARQFPNYSSELNVNALLLGDSALYLCASKPGILTDTQYFGPGTRLTVL.

The rearrangement links TRBV11-3 to TRBJ2-3; tentative D call: TRBD1 (5 bases). The V end lost 1 base, the J end lost 5 bases, and 13 bases lay between the germline ends. Looked up from germline, CDR1 is SGHNT and CDR2 is YENEEA. The CDR3 sequence is 15 residues long. The CDR3 DNA follows: TGTGCCAGCAGCTTAGTCAGGGATGTTGGAGATACGCAGTATTTT. It translates to CASSLVRDVGDTQYF.

The chain is built from TRBV15 and TRBJ2-3, with 9 bases that match TRBD1. This CDR3 is built from 14 residues. CDR1 is LNHNV, CDR2 YYDKDF, per germline (reference sequence). V gave up 8 bases and J gave up 5 bases; unmatched junction bases: 8. Here the CDR3 reads CATGRTGVGDTQYF. CDR3 bases: TGTGCCACCGGACGGACAGGGGTTGGAGATACGCAGTATTTT.

This rearrangement joins TRBV20-1 to TRBJ2-4, with 9 bases matching TRBD2. The J call is doubtful: the DNA matches TRBJ2-7 better. This CDR3 is built from 17 residues. Germline V CDR1 and CDR2: DFQATT, SNEGSKA (reference sequence). CDR3 in amino acids: CSARDRLRSGGYYEQYF. DNA for the CDR3: TGCAGTGCTAGAGACCGCTTAAGGAGCGGGGGGTACTACGAGCAGTACTTC.

This clonotype came up a few times. V is TRBV12-3 or TRBV12-4 and J is TRBJ2-1, with 10 bases lining up with TRBD1. V lost 4 bases, J lost 6 bases, and 6 bases stayed unmatched. This CDR3 spans 15 amino acids. CDR3 loop: CASSYRDRGGNEQFF. The CDR3 DNA is TGTGCCAGCAGTTACCGGGACAGGGGAGGCAATGAGCAGTTCTTC.

The V gene is TRBV15, the J gene TRBJ2-1, with TRBD1 as a possible D gene (6 bases). Per germline, CDR1 LNHNV and CDR2 YYDKDF (reference sequence). V was pared by 11 bases and J by 4 bases, with 18 bases between. This CDR3 has 14 residues. The CDR3: CASSGQPPYNEQFF. The CDR3 DNA is TGTGCCTCCTCCGGACAGCCACCTTACAATGAGCAGTTCTTC.

The rearrangement joins TRBV20-1 to TRBJ1-1; possible D gene TRBD1, 6 bases. The V and J ends lost 0 bases and 1 base respectively, with 12 bases between them. CDR1 is DFQATT and CDR2 is SNEGSKA in the germline V gene (reference sequence). The CDR3 is made up of 15 amino acids. The CDR3: CSARDLGAWNTEAFF. CDR3 nucleotide sequence: TGCAGTGCTAGAGATCTGGGGGCGTGGAACACTGAAGCTTTCTTT.

Details on this clonotype: The junction differs from germline at one of its ends, possibly a read error. This chain connects TRBV24-1 to TRBJ2-4; TRBD2 aligns across 7 bases. The DNA end lines up better with TRBJ2-5; the J call may be wrong. Germline V gene data show CDR1 as KGHDR and CDR2 as SFDVKD. The length of the CDR3 is 13 residues. CDR3 sequence reads: CVTSEGGKETQYF. In DNA form, the CDR3 reads TGTGTCACCAGCGAGGGAGGGAAAGAGACCCAGTACTTC.

The rearrangement joins TRBV3-1 to TRBJ2-5; D is unclear. V was trimmed by 1 base and J by 11 bases, leaving 14 bases between them. The CDR3 extends over 13 amino acids. Per germline, CDR1 LGHDT and CDR2 YNNKEL (reference sequence). The CDR3 DNA reads as TGTGCCAGCAGCCAAGGGGTGATTAATGAGCAGTACTTC. Its protein is CASSQGVINEQYF.

Turning to this clonotype: Compared with germline, one end of the junction differs, possibly owing to a read error. The V call is TRBV7-2, the J call TRBJ2-7, with 7 positions matching TRBD1. This CDR3 comprises 15 residues. CDR1 and CDR2 (germline): SGHTA, FQGNSA. The CDR3 sequence: CANSLEIQGSNEQYF. As DNA, the CDR3 is TGTGCCAACAGCTTAGAAATACAGGGGTCGAACGAGCAGTACTTC.

The chain is built from TRBV12-3 or TRBV12-4 and TRBJ1-2, with 8 bases that match TRBD1. This CDR3 spans 15 amino acids. Losses at the gene ends were 3 bases for V and 5 bases for J; bases not matched to a gene: 8. CDR3 nucleotide sequence: TGTGCCAGCAGTTTCCAACCGGACAGGGAGTATGGCTACACCTTC. Its protein product is CASSFQPDREYGYTF.

The rearrangement links TRBV4-1 to TRBJ1-2, with TRBD1 matching 7 bases. V gave up 2 bases and J gave up 5 bases; unmatched junction bases: 5. The CDR3 is 14 amino acids. The germline CDR1 and CDR2 sequences are MGHRA and YSYEKL. This CDR3 is CASSQNQGVYGYTF. The CDR3, as DNA: TGCGCCAGCAGCCAAAACCAGGGGGTATATGGCTACACCTTC.

The chain uses TRBV2 and TRBJ2-5; 11 nucleotides match TRBD1. J gave up 11 bases and V 3 bases, and 17 bases lay outside the gene matches. The germline gives CDR1 SNHLY, CDR2 FYNNEI. The CDR3 has 17 amino acids. CDR3 coding DNA: TGTGCCAGCAGTGATTTGCGGACAGGGGGCCACTACAATGAGCAGTACTTC. Translating gives CASSDLRTGGHYNEQYF.

The gene calls are TRBV7-2 and TRBJ2-2; TRBD2 matches 12 bases. Germline V gene lookup returns CDR1 SGHTA and CDR2 FQGNSA. V was clipped by 5 bases and J by 4 bases; unmatched bases: 5. This CDR3 has 16 residues. The CDR3, as DNA: TGTGCCAGCAGCGAAAAACTAGCGGGGGGCACCGGGGAGCTGTTTTTT. Its translation: CASSEKLAGGTGELFF.

This clonotype was counted between two and nine times. CDR3 residues: CASSSTWSEQYF. DNA of the CDR3: TGTGCCAGCAGCTCAACATGGAGCGAGCAGTACTTC. This chain links TRBV7-9 with TRBJ2-7; no firm D call. Germline loops: CDR1 SEHNR, CDR2 FQNEAQ (reference sequence). The ends were cut back, 4 bases at V and 6 bases at J, with 10 bases in the middle. The CDR3 consists of 12 residues. The whole variable domain, remainder taken from reference TRBV7-9 and TRBJ2-7, is DTGVSQNPRHKITKRGQNVTFRCDPISEHNRLYWYRQTLGQGPEFLTYFQNEAQLEKSRLLSDRFSAERPKGSFSTLEIQRTEQGDSAMYLCASSSTWSEQYFGPGTRLTVT.

The sample holds many counts of this clonotype. CDR3 loop: CASSLGRTRRGVKETQYF. In DNA, the CDR3 is TGTGCCAGCAGTCTGGGGCGAACTCGCAGGGGGGTCAAAGAGACCCAGTACTTC. This rearrangement joins TRBV12-3 or TRBV12-4 to TRBJ2-5; weak D call: TRBD1 (7 bases). Trimming left V 5 bases short and J 3 bases short, with 25 bases between. The CDR3 sequence is 18 residues long.